One sample yielded the 27 T cell receptor beta chains listed below, sequenced in a study of T-cell reconstitution after alpha-beta-depleted transplantation in children. For TCRbeta, the library was prepared with unique molecular identifiers. In TCRdb, the PCR reads were re-called with MiXCR into one record per CDR3 protein. This sample has about 980,000 distinct CDR3 sequences; roughly 29% occur once, and the top ten carry over 25%. Sequenced material: PBMCs, mostly from graft donor cells, taken 360 days after TCRalphabeta/CD19-depleted stem cell transplant. Receptors originate from a boy less than two years old who had a stem cell transplant for SCID, so the T cells may come from the graft donor.

The gene calls are TRBV15 and TRBJ1-2, with TRBD1 matching over 7 bases. V dropped 3 bases and J dropped 4; count of bases not matched to a gene: 8. Germline CDR1 reads LNHNV; CDR2 reads YYDKDF (reference sequence). The CDR3 runs to 15 residues. As DNA, the CDR3 is TGTGCCACCAGCAGGGGGTCCGGGACAGCCTATGGCTACACCTTC. It encodes CATSRGSGTAYGYTF.

This clonotype has just a few counts. V usage is TRBV25-1 and J usage is TRBJ2-4; tentative D call: TRBD2 (5 bases). This CDR3 is 13 amino acids long. Deletions cut 2 bases from V and 8 bases from J, with 10 bases between. CDR1 is MGHDK and CDR2 is SYGVNS in the germline V gene. The CDR3 region is CASSEPKADIQYF. DNA for the CDR3: TGTGCCAGCAGTGAACCCAAAGCGGACATTCAGTACTTC.

This clonotype was counted between two and nine times. The CDR3 reads CSANFDRSGNTIYF. The CDR3 nucleotides are TGCAGTGCTAATTTCGACAGGTCCGGAAACACCATATATTTT. The chain has TRBV20-1 and TRBJ1-3, with TRBD1 as a possible D gene (6 bases). CDR1 and CDR2 (germline): DFQATT, SNEGSKA (reference sequence). The CDR3 contains 14 residues. V lost 4 bases, J lost 4 bases, and 14 bases lay in between.

The chain links TRBV5-1 to TRBJ2-2, with 8 bases matching TRBD1. V lost 4 bases and J lost 2; bases outside the gene matches: 7. Germline V gene data show CDR1 as SGHRS and CDR2 as YFSETQ. The CDR3 length is 16 residues. The CDR3 DNA reads as TGCGCCAGCAGCCCTACGGGACAGGTTAACACCGGGGAGCTGTTTTTT. Amino acid sequence: CASSPTGQVNTGELFF.

The chain links TRBV4-1 to TRBJ2-7; D assignment may be TRBD1 or TRBD2 (5 bases each). The CDR3 has 15 residues. Looked up from germline, CDR1 is MGHRA and CDR2 is YSYEKL. Trimming pared 1 base from V and 0 bases from J, leaving 10 bases between. CDR3 sequence reads: CASSQVPGTSYEQYF. DNA for the CDR3: TGCGCCAGCAGCCAAGTCCCAGGGACCTCCTACGAGCAGTACTTC.

The chain joins TRBV5-8 to TRBJ1-1; D may be TRBD1 (5 bases). This CDR3 contains 23 residues. V was pared by 4 bases and J by 6 bases, with 43 bases between. The V gene's germline CDR1 is SGHTS and CDR2 YDEGEE. CDR3 sequence: CASSLPTRSGREAVGLWSPEAFF. The CDR3 DNA is TGTGCCAGCAGCCTCCCTACGAGATCCGGCAGGGAGGCTGTGGGGCTGTGGAGTCCTGAAGCTTTCTTT. Full variable domain (outside the CDR3, taken from reference TRBV5-8 and TRBJ1-1): EAGVTQSPTHLIKTRGQQATLRCSPISGHTSVYWYQQALGLGLQFLLWYDEGEERNRGNFPPRFSGRQFPNYSSELNVNALELEDSALYLCASSLPTRSGREAVGLWSPEAFFGQGTRLTVV.

V is TRBV10-3 and J is TRBJ2-6; 9 nucleotides agree with TRBD1. Per the germline V gene, CDR1 is ENHRY and CDR2 is SYGVKD. The CDR3 length is 18 residues. After removal of 3 bases from V and 4 bases from J, the junction contained 10 bases not matched to a gene. The CDR3 nucleotides are TGTGCCATCAGTGACCTTGGGGACAGGGCATTCGGGGCCAACGTCCTGACTTTC. Translated: CAISDLGDRAFGANVLTF.

This clonotype was detected a few times. This rearrangement joins TRBV14 to TRBJ2-7; tentative D call: TRBD2 (6 bases). Germline CDR1 is SGHDN and CDR2 is FVKESK. The CDR3 sequence is 14 residues long. Trimming took off 1 base at V and 9 bases at J, with 16 bases between the two ends. The CDR3 DNA reads as TGTGCCAGCAGCCAAGTGGGAGGCCCACTCGGGCAGTACTTC. Protein: CASSQVGGPLGQYF.

CDR3 DNA: TGTGCCAGCAGTGGGGCCGCCCACTACGAGCAGTACTTC. Translation: CASSGAAHYEQYF. The V gene is TRBV28, the J gene TRBJ2-7; tentatively, D is TRBD1 (5 bases). The CDR3 spans 13 residues. In germline, CDR1 is MDHEN, CDR2 SYDVKM. The ends were cut back, 5 bases at V and 3 bases at J, with 11 bases in the middle.

This clonotype showed up just a few times. The V call is TRBV7-2, the J call TRBJ2-1; possibly TRBD1 or TRBD2 for D (5 bases each). Trimming removed 5 bases from V and 2 bases from J, with 10 bases in between. CDR1 is SGHTA and CDR2 is FQGNSA in the germline V gene. The CDR3 spans 14 residues. The CDR3 region has the DNA TGTGCCAGCAGCCGGGTGGGACCCTACAATGAGCAGTTCTTC. It codes for CASSRVGPYNEQFF.

V is TRBV5-1 and J is TRBJ2-2; 8 bases are shared with TRBD2. Germline V gene sequence: CDR1 SGHRS, CDR2 YFSETQ. The CDR3 runs to 16 residues. The J segment lost 2 bases and the V segment lost 4 bases, leaving 7 bases of the junction unmatched. CDR3: CASSVRTSTNTGELFF. The CDR3 DNA sequence: TGCGCCAGCAGCGTCAGGACTAGCACTAACACCGGGGAGCTGTTTTTT.

This rearrangement joins TRBV5-1 to TRBJ2-7, with 7 bases aligning to TRBD1. The J segment lost 2 bases and the V segment lost 0 bases, leaving 5 bases of the junction unmatched. The V gene's germline CDR1 is SGHRS and CDR2 YFSETQ. The CDR3 length is 15 residues. The CDR3, as DNA: TGCGCCAGCAGCTTGGTGGGGACAGCAGCCTACGAGCAGTACTTC. This encodes CASSLVGTAAYEQYF. The whole variable domain, remainder taken from reference TRBV5-1 and TRBJ2-7, is KAGVTQTPRYLIKTRGQQVTLSCSPISGHRSVSWYQQTPGQGLQFLFEYFSETQRNKGNFPGRFSGRQFSNSRSEMNVSTLELGDSALYLCASSLVGTAAYEQYFGPGTRLTVT.

On this clonotype itself: One end of the junction is discordant with germline, which a read error may explain. The J gene is TRBJ2-5, the V gene TRBV12-3 or TRBV12-4; no definite D call. The CDR3 length is 12 residues. CDR3 sequence (DNA): TGTGCCAGCAGCGATAGTTGGAGCCCGCAGCACTTC. Its translation: CASSDSWSPQHF.

The J gene is TRBJ1-1, the V gene TRBV11-2, with a tentative D call TRBD1 (6 bases). Trimming cost V 4 bases and J 3 bases, with 15 bases left between them. The CDR3 loop spans 15 amino acids. Germline values: CDR1 SGHAT, CDR2 FQNNGV. In DNA, the CDR3 is TGTGCCAGCAGCTCCCAACAGGGACCGGACACTGAAGCTTTCTTT. It codes for CASSSQQGPDTEAFF.

This clonotype was observed a few times. J is TRBJ2-3 and V is TRBV20-1, with D possibly matching TRBD1 (5 bases). The CDR3 sequence is 16 residues long. V gave up 1 base and J gave up 2 bases, with 16 bases separating them. Germline V gene lookup returns CDR1 DFQATT and CDR2 SNEGSKA (reference sequence). CDR3 loop: CSARGKNRLYTDTQYF. The DNA of the CDR3 is TGCAGTGCTAGAGGGAAGAACAGGCTCTACACAGATACGCAGTATTTT.

The chain combines TRBV20-1 with TRBJ2-7, with TRBD2 matching 12 bases. Trimming took 6 bases from V and 3 from J; bases not matched to a gene: 6. CDR3 length: 14 residues. Per germline, CDR1 DFQATT and CDR2 SNEGSKA (reference sequence). Written as DNA, the CDR3 is TGCAGTGCGCTCACTAGCGGGGGGAACTACGAGCAGTACTTC. Amino acid sequence: CSALTSGGNYEQYF.

This clonotype was seen only a few times. The gene calls are TRBV20-1 and TRBJ2-2, with TRBD2 matching over 10 bases. CDR3 length: 14 residues. The ends lost 6 bases at V and 6 bases at J; junction bases unmatched: 7. CDR1 and CDR2 from the germline V gene are DFQATT and SNEGSKA (reference sequence). The CDR3 spells CSARRTSGAGELFF. The CDR3 region has the DNA TGCAGTGCGAGGCGTACTAGCGGGGCCGGGGAGCTGTTTTTT.

The chain recombines TRBV10-3 with TRBJ2-7; D gene unclear. The germline CDR1 and CDR2 sequences are ENHRY and SYGVKD. The CDR3 covers 14 residues. The ends were cut back, 6 bases at V and 1 base at J, with 13 bases in the middle. The CDR3 sequence: CAIRPSTPSYEQYF. For the CDR3, the DNA is TGTGCCATCAGACCCTCAACACCTTCCTACGAGCAGTACTTC.

The chain employs TRBV14 and TRBJ1-1; D not resolved. The CDR3 extends over 13 amino acids. The V gene lost 4 bases and the J gene lost 5 bases, with 11 bases spanning the gap. In germline, CDR1 is SGHDN, CDR2 FVKESK. The CDR3 coding sequence is TGTGCCAGCAGCCCCCTGAGGGATACTGAAGCTTTCTTT. Translated: CASSPLRDTEAFF.

This clonotype was detected a few times. The chain recombines TRBV5-1 with TRBJ2-7, with 8 bases fitting TRBD2. The CDR3 runs to 15 residues. In germline, CDR1 is SGHRS, CDR2 YFSETQ. With 0 bases clipped from V and 7 bases from J, the junction kept 9 bases outside the gene matches. This CDR3 is CASSLVVGGAWEQYF. CDR3 coding DNA: TGCGCCAGCAGCTTGGTCGTCGGGGGGGCCTGGGAGCAGTACTTC.

V is TRBV10-1 and J is TRBJ2-5, with 11 bases fitting TRBD1. The V and J ends lost 0 bases and 5 bases, in that order; junction bases with no gene match: 5. Germline CDR1 WNHNN, CDR2 SYGVQD (reference sequence). This CDR3 is 16 amino acids long. CDR3 protein: CASSESPGQGVETQYF. CDR3 DNA sequence: TGCGCCAGCAGTGAGTCTCCGGGACAGGGGGTGGAGACCCAGTACTTC.

This clonotype was seen only a few times. The chain uses TRBV5-1 and TRBJ2-1, with TRBD1 matching 10 bases. This CDR3 has 15 residues. V was pared by 5 bases and J by 3 bases, with 5 bases of the junction left unmatched. CDR1 SGHRS and CDR2 YFSETQ come from the germline V gene. This CDR3 is CASRPGQGFYNEQFF. Written as DNA, the CDR3 is TGCGCCAGCAGACCGGGACAGGGGTTCTACAATGAGCAGTTCTTC.

This chain uses TRBV7-8 with TRBJ2-1; D ambiguous. V was shortened by 7 bases and J by 0 bases, with 10 bases between the two germline ends. There are 14 residues in the CDR3. From germline, CDR1 is SGHVS and CDR2 FQNEAQ. In nucleotides, the CDR3 is TGTGCCAGCACCCCACCCGGCTCCTACAATGAGCAGTTCTTC. This sequence encodes CASTPPGSYNEQFF.

This clonotype has just a few counts. The chain has TRBV7-9 and TRBJ2-7, with D possibly called TRBD1 or TRBD2 (5 bases each). The V end was cut by 4 bases, the J end by 3 bases, with 19 bases between. The germline gives CDR1 SEHNR, CDR2 FQNEAQ (reference sequence). The CDR3 consists of 16 residues. CDR3 sequence: CASSSGGDSAYYEQYF. In DNA form, the CDR3 reads TGTGCCAGCAGCTCCGGAGGTGACAGTGCATACTACGAGCAGTACTTC.

The chain is built from TRBV15 and TRBJ1-3; a possible D gene is TRBD1 (6 bases). V was trimmed by 5 bases and J by 2 bases, leaving 16 bases between them. The CDR3 totals 16 residues. CDR1 LNHNV and CDR2 YYDKDF come from the germline V gene (reference sequence). The CDR3 nucleotides read TGTGCCACCAGCCCGCGGGACGGGGGCCCTGGAAACACCATATATTTT. Protein sequence: CATSPRDGGPGNTIYF.

CDR3 residues: CASRGGPLAHYEQYF. The CDR3 DNA sequence: TGTGCCAGCCGGGGTGGACCTCTAGCCCACTACGAGCAGTACTTC. The V gene is TRBV28, the J gene TRBJ2-7, with D tentatively TRBD2 (5 bases). The CDR3 is made up of 15 amino acids. V was cut by 8 bases and J by 3 bases, with 20 bases left in between. Germline values: CDR1 MDHEN, CDR2 SYDVKM.

This clonotype has a handful of counts. The chain joins TRBV7-8 to TRBJ2-5, with D perhaps TRBD2 (6 bases). This CDR3 spans 14 amino acids. Trimming stripped 5 bases from V and 1 base from J, with 11 bases between. Looked up from germline, CDR1 is SGHVS and CDR2 is FQNEAQ. CDR3 sequence: CASSPWGVQETQYF. DNA for the CDR3: TGTGCCAGCAGCCCGTGGGGGGTCCAAGAGACCCAGTACTTC.